This TCR beta chain was observed in a study of blood T cell repertoires in COVID-19. Study context: The cDNA or gDNA used as material had been derived from T cells, B-cell-depleted T cells, or PBMCs.

Using immunoSEQ multiplex PCR, the repertoire was profiled, and TCRdb retains in-frame clones only, with some absent. This repertoire shows about 160,000 clones, approximately 87% found once; its top ten account for about 9.4%. Germline-derived CDR1 and CDR2 are SGHNT and YYREEE (reference sequence). CDR3 length: 15 amino acids. Losses at the gene ends were 4 bases for V and 7 bases for J; bases not matched to a gene: 12. This clone appeared a few times. The chain employs TRBV5-4 and TRBJ1-1; 8 bases match TRBD1. This TCR was recovered from a woman in her sixties or seventies with COVID-19, enrolled during active disease. The material sequenced was peripheral blood. The CDR3 DNA sequence: TGTGCCAGCAGCACCCCCCGGCAGGGGGCAGGTGAAGCTTTCTTT. Translated: CASSTPRQGAGEAFF.